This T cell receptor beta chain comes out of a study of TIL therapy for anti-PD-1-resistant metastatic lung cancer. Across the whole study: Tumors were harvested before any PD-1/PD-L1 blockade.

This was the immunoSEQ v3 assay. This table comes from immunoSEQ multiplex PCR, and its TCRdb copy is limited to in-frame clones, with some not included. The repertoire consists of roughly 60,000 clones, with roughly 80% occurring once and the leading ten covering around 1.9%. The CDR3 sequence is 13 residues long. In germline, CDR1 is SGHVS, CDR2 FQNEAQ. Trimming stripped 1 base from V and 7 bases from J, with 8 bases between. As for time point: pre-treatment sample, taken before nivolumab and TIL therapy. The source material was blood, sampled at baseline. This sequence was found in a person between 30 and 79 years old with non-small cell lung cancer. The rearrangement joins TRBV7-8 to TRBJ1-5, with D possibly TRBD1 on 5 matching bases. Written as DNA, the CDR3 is TGTGCCAGCAGCTTAGAAGACAGCCAGCCCCAGCATTTT. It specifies CASSLEDSQPQHF.